This T cell receptor (beta chain) is drawn from a study of TIL therapy for anti-PD-1-resistant metastatic lung cancer. The table lists this clone with a few counts. Germline V gene lookup returns CDR1 MNHEY and CDR2 SVGAGI. V trimming: 4 bases; J trimming: 4 bases; junction bases outside the gene matches: 2. The CDR3 runs to 14 residues. This was the immunoSEQ v3 assay. Assay used: immunoSEQ multiplex PCR; TCRdb lists only in-frame clones, some missing. This table has around 15,000 clones, around 70% appearing once. Regarding time point: pre-treatment sample, taken before nivolumab and TIL therapy. This chain uses TRBV6-5 with TRBJ2-5, with 11 bases matching TRBD2. The sequencing used blood, collected at baseline. This TCR came from a person between 30 and 79 years old with non-small cell lung cancer. The CDR3 spells CASSLAGGPETQYF. CDR3 DNA sequence: TGTGCCAGCAGTTTAGCGGGGGGGCCAGAGACCCAGTACTTC.